A selection of T cell receptor beta chains follows, all from one sample in a study of blood T cell repertoires in COVID-19. TCRdb's table, derived via immunoSEQ multiplex PCR, lists solely in-frame clones and lacks some. The data show about 290,000 clones, about nine tenths seen once. The specimen was PBMCs or T cells enriched from blood (not recorded which). The source is a woman between 35 and 50 years old who had recovered from COVID-19. CDR3s leave out the opening cysteine and the closing phenylalanine or tryptophan.

ASHLGGLSGNTIY TRBJ1-3 TRBV6-5
ASSPRDRAHGYT TRBJ1-2 TRBV19
ASRGTGYGYT TRBJ1-2 TRBV10-2
ASSLDPSGGSGNEQF TRBJ2-1 TRBV7-9
ASSGGLAGGWEQY TRBJ2-7 TRBV2
ASSSGRNTEAF TRBJ1-1 TRBV5-4
ASSPRNTEAF TRBJ1-1 TRBV18
ASGNRDGYGYT TRBJ1-2 TRBV19
ASRRYRENTEAF TRBJ1-1 TRBV2
ASSPTGLHEQY TRBJ2-7 TRBV18
ATSPRTGANTGELF TRBJ2-2 TRBV24-1
ASSALADRGNEQF TRBJ2-1 TRBV7-2
ASSLAPRRETGAF TRBJ1-1 TRBV7-2
ASSQSTQAIF TRBJ2-1 TRBV16
ASSLEDRYTEAF TRBJ1-1 TRBV5-1
ASSLVAGNMYEQF TRBJ2-1 TRBV5-4
AWRPKLGGGATDTQY TRBJ2-3 TRBV30
ASRDRNEKLF TRBJ1-4 TRBV2
ASSALVGAAQY TRBJ2-5 TRBV9
AWSVRAGEGTQY TRBJ2-7 TRBV30
ASSGTGFGYT TRBJ1-2 TRBV2
ASSPRDREDEQY TRBJ2-7 TRBV19
ASSLIGENTGELF TRBJ2-2 TRBV5-5
ASKQEYSNQPQH TRBJ1-5 TRBV19
ASSKGGTEETQY TRBJ2-5 TRBV19
ASSPPQGQGTDTQY TRBJ2-3 TRBV18
ASSGKPGTGLYNSPLH TRBJ1-6 TRBV2
ASSLYRGPSSGANVLT TRBJ2-6 TRBV5-1
ASSLRAGMNTEAF TRBJ1-1 TRBV5-1
ASSQMNSPLH TRBJ1-6 TRBV7-2
ASSELLIIFRSNQPQH TRBJ1-5 TRBV2
ASSSLAGGPGNEQF TRBJ2-1 TRBV27
ATRTDRVSEKLF TRBJ1-4 TRBV19
ASGLTGVGTEAF TRBJ1-1 TRBV5-6
ASSPGQGLLSGNTIY TRBJ1-3 TRBV5-1
ASSQDRASPLH TRBJ1-6 TRBV14
SVLDSNSGNTIY TRBJ1-3 TRBV29-1
ASSEDRVQNSPLH TRBJ1-6 TRBV2
ASSPGQGARSGYT TRBJ1-2 TRBV7-3
ASSDTRGLYNEQF TRBJ2-1 TRBV2
ASSPQADNYEQY TRBJ2-7 TRBV18
ASSRGVGQPQH TRBJ1-5 TRBV18
ASSVESSLDGNTIY TRBJ1-3 TRBV9
ASSQDYPLGLAGIEQF TRBJ2-1 TRBV3-1/TRBV3-2
ASSLGTTRSYEQY TRBJ2-7 TRBV5-1
ASKPRLIPGYGYT TRBJ1-2 TRBV10-1
ASSRGTGDSHEQY TRBJ2-7 TRBV7-3
ASSLQNNNEQF TRBJ2-1 TRBV7-6
ASSLTGVNQPQH TRBJ1-5 TRBV7-2
ANILGVSSYNSPLH TRBJ1-6 TRBV10-3
ASRDYGGRNTGELF TRBJ2-2 TRBV19
ASSSGQFDTGELF TRBJ2-2 TRBV5-1